The 24 T cell receptor beta chains presented below share a single source sample, sequenced in a study of identical twins. TCRdb passed the 5' RACE reads through MiXCR, listing each CDR3 protein once. The sample shows fewer than 250,000 distinct CDR3 sequences, around 8% of them seen only once. These data also featured in a second study, about yellow fever vaccine responses in identical twins.

The sequencing sample was made of memory (CD45RO+) T cells sorted from blood. The receptors were sampled from a woman in her late teens or twenties in good health.

The rearrangement uses TRBV4-2 and TRBJ2-3; 11 bases are a match to TRBD2. The CDR3 is 17 residues long. The trim removed 0 bases at V and 2 bases at J, leaving 4 bases unmatched. Germline-derived CDR1 and CDR2 are LGHNA and YNFKEQ. The CDR3 reads CASSQDVGLAVTDTQYF. The CDR3 DNA is TGTGCCAGCAGCCAAGATGTGGGACTAGCGGTCACAGATACGCAGTATTTT.

The table lists this clonotype with many counts. This chain uses TRBV3-1 with TRBJ1-1, with TRBD1 matching over 9 bases. This CDR3 is built from 16 residues. CDR1 is LGHDT, CDR2 YNNKEL, per germline (reference sequence). Germline trimming cut 4 bases from V and 1 base from J; bases unmatched to any gene: 7. The DNA of the CDR3 is TGTGCCAGCAGCCTTAATCCGGGACAGGGGAACACTGAAGCTTTCTTT. Translation: CASSLNPGQGNTEAFF.

The rearrangement uses TRBV2 and TRBJ2-1, with D possibly matching TRBD1 (6 bases). V lost 7 bases and J 6 bases, leaving 16 bases between the germline ends. The germline gives CDR1 SNHLY, CDR2 FYNNEI. There are 14 residues in the CDR3. The CDR3 here is CASMGAGRGNEQFF. The DNA of the CDR3 is TGTGCCAGCATGGGGGCAGGGAGAGGCAATGAGCAGTTCTTC.

This clonotype has just a few counts. V usage is TRBV7-9 and J usage is TRBJ2-7; no reliable D call. The CDR3 is made up of 13 amino acids. The germline V gene has CDR1 SEHNR and CDR2 FQNEAQ (reference sequence). Trimming cost V 5 bases and J 0 bases, with 8 bases left between them. The CDR3 coding sequence is TGTGCCAGCAGCCCGACCAGCTCCTACGAGCAGTACTTC. It translates to CASSPTSSYEQYF.

The J gene is TRBJ1-4, the V gene TRBV20-1; D unclear. This CDR3 region has 15 residues. Trimming took 0 bases from V and 5 from J, leaving 13 bases between them. CDR1 and CDR2 (germline): DFQATT, SNEGSKA (reference sequence). The CDR3 region has the DNA TGCAGTGCTAGAGAACCTCTCGGCAGCAATGAAAAACTGTTTTTT. It is translated as CSAREPLGSNEKLFF.

The V and J genes are TRBV6-5 and TRBJ2-2; D tentatively reads TRBD1 or TRBD2 (7 bases each). Trimming removed 2 bases from V and 9 bases from J, with 16 bases in between. Germline V gene lookup returns CDR1 MNHEY and CDR2 SVGAGI. The CDR3 totals 15 residues. CDR3 sequence reads: CASSYGAGGGRELFF. DNA of the CDR3: TGTGCCAGCAGTTACGGGGCAGGGGGGGGCCGGGAGCTGTTTTTT.

This clonotype was seen at least ten times. V is TRBV5-1 and J is TRBJ2-5; the match to TRBD1 covers 8 bases. The ends lost 8 bases at V and 3 bases at J; junction bases unmatched: 3. This CDR3 contains 12 residues. Germline V gene lookup returns CDR1 SGHRS and CDR2 YFSETQ. The CDR3 DNA sequence: TGCGCCAGGAAGACAGGGGAAGAGACCCAGTACTTC. Protein: CARKTGEETQYF.

This chain joins TRBV20-1 and TRBJ2-3, with D unresolved. This CDR3 is built from 14 residues. The V end lost 6 bases, the J end lost 0 bases, and 13 bases lay between the germline ends. Germline CDR1 is DFQATT and CDR2 is SNEGSKA (reference sequence). In nucleotides, the CDR3 is TGCAGTGCCCTAATACAGTTGAGCACAGATACGCAGTATTTT. This codes for CSALIQLSTDTQYF.

This clonotype was seen a few times. One base away lies a much larger clone, so this may be a sequencing read error. This chain links TRBV3-1 with TRBJ2-3; 12 bases map to TRBD2. The CDR3 length is 17 residues. Germline CDR1 and CDR2: LGHDT and YNNKEL (reference sequence). CDR3 residues: CACSPNWTSGTTDTQYF. DNA of the CDR3: TGTGCCTGCAGCCCTAACTGGACTAGCGGGACGACAGATACGCAGTATTTT.

This clonotype was recorded a few times. V gene TRBV27 combines with J gene TRBJ2-7, with D possibly matching TRBD1 (6 bases). This CDR3 comprises 17 residues. The ends were cut back, 5 bases at V and 0 bases at J, with 20 bases in the middle. Germline V gene lookup returns CDR1 MNHEY and CDR2 SMNVEV (reference sequence). The CDR3 nucleotides are TGTGCCAGCAGTCCCCGACAGGATCGGCGATCCTCCTACGAGCAGTACTTC. It is translated as CASSPRQDRRSSYEQYF.

This clonotype was found a few times. The chain combines TRBV20-1 with TRBJ2-2; no clear D gene. The CDR3 is 11 residues long. The germline CDR1 and CDR2 sequences are DFQATT and SNEGSKA (reference sequence). Trimming shortened V by 3 bases and J by 4 bases, and 3 bases separated the two germline ends. Written as DNA, the CDR3 is TGCAGTGCTAGCGGCACCGGGGAGCTGTTTTTT. Its translation is CSASGTGELFF.

The chain has TRBV7-9 and TRBJ2-5, with D perhaps TRBD1 or TRBD2 (5 bases each). The V end was cut by 1 base, the J end by 5 bases, with 11 bases between. This CDR3 comprises 14 residues. The germline V gene has CDR1 SEHNR and CDR2 FQNEAQ (reference sequence). The CDR3 sequence is CASSLGGFLETQYF. The CDR3 DNA reads TGTGCCAGCAGCTTAGGGGGGTTCTTGGAGACCCAGTACTTC.

This clonotype was recorded many times. This chain joins TRBV25-1 and TRBJ2-5, with D unclear. CDR1 is MGHDK and CDR2 is SYGVNS in the germline V gene. This CDR3 spans 15 amino acids. V lost 6 bases and J lost 0, with 14 bases in between. This CDR3 reads CASRDPSGYQETQYF. CDR3 nucleotides: TGTGCCAGCAGGGATCCTTCCGGGTACCAAGAGACCCAGTACTTC.

This clonotype appeared a few times. The V and J genes are TRBV20-1 and TRBJ2-1, with TRBD2 matching over 10 bases. The germline CDR1 and CDR2 sequences are DFQATT and SNEGSKA (reference sequence). After removal of 3 bases from V and 5 bases from J, the junction contained 7 bases not matched to a gene. The CDR3 loop spans 15 amino acids. Here the CDR3 DNA reads TGCAGTGCTAGCCCCACTAGCGGGGCCCACAATGAGCAGTTCTTC. Protein sequence: CSASPTSGAHNEQFF.

V is TRBV19 and J is TRBJ2-5; TRBD2 matches at 7 bases. Germline assignment: CDR1 LNHDA and CDR2 SQIVND (reference sequence). This CDR3 spans 13 amino acids. With 6 bases clipped from V and 5 bases from J, the junction kept 6 bases outside the gene matches. CDR3 residues: CASRSSGGETQYF. The DNA for the CDR3 is TGTGCCAGTAGGTCTAGCGGAGGGGAGACCCAGTACTTC.

This clonotype was counted between two and nine times. CDR3 DNA sequence: TGTGCCAGCAGCCTCGTCGCCCCTGGGGCCAACGTCCTGACTTTC. Translating gives CASSLVAPGANVLTF. The rearrangement joins TRBV12-3 or TRBV12-4 to TRBJ2-6; the D is unclear. The CDR3 runs 15 residues. V lost 6 bases and J 2 bases, leaving 11 bases between the germline ends.

This clonotype was observed many times. V gene TRBV29-1 combines with J gene TRBJ1-5, with D tentatively TRBD1 (6 bases). Germline loops: CDR1 SQVTM, CDR2 ANQGSEA. The CDR3 length is 13 residues. Deletions cut 6 bases from V and 3 bases from J, with 12 bases between. The CDR3 loop reads CSVQGSTNQPQHF. The DNA for the CDR3 is TGCAGCGTCCAGGGGAGCACCAATCAGCCCCAGCATTTT. The variable domain in full, completed from reference TRBV29-1 and TRBJ1-5, reads SAVISQKPSRDICQRGTSLTIQCQVDSQVTMMFWYRQQPGQSLTLIATANQGSEATYESGFVIDKFPISRPNLTFSTLTVSNMSPEDSSIYLCSVQGSTNQPQHFGDGTRLSIL.

There are many counts of this clonotype. The genes are TRBV12-3 or TRBV12-4 and TRBJ1-2, with D uncertain. The V and J ends lost 3 bases and 2 bases respectively, with 10 bases between them. This CDR3 region has 14 residues. This CDR3 reads CASSFGPGNYGYTF. The CDR3 region has the DNA TGTGCCAGCAGTTTTGGTCCGGGAAACTATGGCTACACCTTC.

There are many counts of this clonotype. This chain links TRBV7-9 with TRBJ2-7; D not certain. Germline V gene data show CDR1 as SEHNR and CDR2 as FQNEAQ (reference sequence). V was cut by 5 bases and J by 7 bases, with 12 bases left in between. The CDR3 loop spans 12 amino acids. The CDR3 protein is CASSPLPREQYF. The CDR3 coding sequence is TGTGCCAGCAGCCCCCTACCTCGGGAGCAGTACTTC. Full variable domain (remainder filled in from reference TRBV7-9 and TRBJ2-7): DTGVSQNPRHKITKRGQNVTFRCDPISEHNRLYWYRQTLGQGPEFLTYFQNEAQLEKSRLLSDRFSAERPKGSFSTLEIQRTEQGDSAMYLCASSPLPREQYFGPGTRLTVT.

The rearrangement joins TRBV6-2 or TRBV6-3 to TRBJ2-7; 9 nucleotides line up with TRBD1. J lost 3 bases, V lost 5 bases, and 14 bases had no gene match. This CDR3 is 17 amino acids long. Germline V CDR1 and CDR2: MNHEY, SVGEGT. The CDR3 DNA sequence: TGTGCCAGCAGTCCCGGGACAGGGCTTTATAGTCTCTACGAGCAGTACTTC. Amino acid sequence: CASSPGTGLYSLYEQYF.

This clonotype was detected many times. The V gene is TRBV29-1, the J gene TRBJ2-1; TRBD2 matches 10 bases. The CDR3 consists of 15 residues. Trimming removed 2 bases from V and 6 bases from J; junction bases left unmatched: 7. Germline CDR1 and CDR2: SQVTM and ANQGSEA. The DNA for the CDR3 is TGCAGCGTTGAATACAAGCGGGGGGGCCCCAATGAGCAGTTCTTC. This encodes CSVEYKRGGPNEQFF.

This clonotype was seen a few times. This chain links TRBV30 with TRBJ2-1, with TRBD1 matching over 10 bases. Trimming at V came to 5 bases and at J to 6 bases, leaving 7 bases not matched to a gene. CDR3 length: 14 amino acids. Per germline, CDR1 GTSNPN and CDR2 SVGIG (reference sequence). The chain's CDR3 is CAWETGTGANEQFF. As DNA, the CDR3 is TGTGCCTGGGAAACCGGGACAGGGGCCAATGAGCAGTTCTTC. Variable domain in full (rest from reference TRBV30 and TRBJ2-1): SQTIHQWPATLVQPVGSPLSLECTVEGTSNPNLYWYRQAAGRGLQLLFYSVGIGQISSEVPQNLSASRPQDRQFILSSKKLLLSDSGFYLCAWETGTGANEQFFGPGTRLTVL.

The chain links TRBV29-1 to TRBJ2-5; 10 bases match TRBD2. V was clipped by 3 bases and J by 5 bases; unmatched bases: 12. The CDR3 has 16 amino acids. Germline CDR1 and CDR2: SQVTM and ANQGSEA. Here the CDR3 reads CSVDLEVAGGGETQYF. The CDR3 DNA reads as TGCAGCGTTGATCTGGAAGTAGCGGGGGGTGGGGAGACCCAGTACTTC.

The chain carries TRBV14 and TRBJ2-1; no firm D call. From germline, CDR1 is SGHDN and CDR2 FVKESK. The CDR3 spans 16 residues. V lost 2 bases and J lost 3, with 14 bases in between. CDR3 nucleotide sequence: TGTGCCAGCAGCCAATTGTCCGTGCAGTACTACAATGAGCAGTTCTTC. It yields the protein CASSQLSVQYYNEQFF.